The clone carrying this TCR beta chain was counted between two and nine times. The entry originates in a study of breast tumors, draining lymph nodes, adjacent tissues. One entry per CDR3 protein, called by TCRdb with MiXCR from the multiplex PCR reads. Of approximately 40,000 distinct CDR3 sequences listed, around a third were seen once; the top ten hold about a tenth. Germline CDR1 is MGHRA and CDR2 is YSYEKL. This CDR3 has 18 amino acids. J lost 0 bases, V lost 4 bases, and 6 bases had no gene match. This rearrangement joins TRBV4-1 to TRBJ2-3, with TRBD2 matching 14 bases. The sequence came from a female donor with breast cancer. Some clones in this sample may be carry-over from other donors' samples. The specimen sequenced was breast tumor tissue. The CDR3, as DNA: TGCGCCAGCAGCCGCGGACTAGCGGGAGGACCTAGCACAGATACGCAGTATTTT. It specifies CASSRGLAGGPSTDTQYF.